This TCR beta chain was captured in a study of T cells in Graves' hyperthyroidism and ophthalmopathy. Researchers amplified the TCR beta CDR3 regions from RNA transcripts. RT-PCR in the first round (using the HTBI primer set) targeted the TCR CDR3. TCRdb fed the multiplex PCR reads into MiXCR, producing one record per CDR3 protein. The sample contains about 640,000 distinct CDR3 sequences, 13% to 15% of which appear only once. The CDR3 runs to 17 residues. After removal of 0 bases from V and 4 bases from J, the junction contained 9 bases not matched to a gene. Germline V gene data show CDR1 as MGHRA and CDR2 as YSYEKL.

Sequenced input: blood. The receptor's source is a woman aged 45-65 years with Graves' ophthalmopathy. The gene calls are TRBV4-1 and TRBJ1-1, with 9 nucleotides matching TRBD1. CDR3 loop: CASSQDTGGSWITEAFF. CDR3 nucleotides: TGCGCCAGCAGCCAAGACACAGGGGGCTCTTGGATCACTGAAGCTTTCTTT.